This T cell receptor beta chain stems from a study of blood T cell repertoires in COVID-19. As for the study in general: Specimens from acute and convalescent COVID-19 originated in the United States, Italy and Spain.

CDR3 size: 15 residues. Trimming took off 6 bases at V and 5 bases at J, with 19 bases between the two ends. The germline V gene has CDR1 KGHSH and CDR2 LQKENI. A single count supports this clone. Here immunoSEQ multiplex PCR was the method, and the copy in TCRdb shows in-frame clones only, minus some. The data show 150,000 or so clones, approximately 85% seen once. The specimen sequenced was peripheral blood. This receptor was taken from a man aged 55 to 70 with COVID-19, enrolled during active disease. V is TRBV18 and J is TRBJ1-1, with D possibly being TRBD1 (6 bases). The CDR3 nucleotides read TGTGCCAGCTCGTCCGGGACGGGGGGGCCGACTGAAGCTTTCTTT. Encoded protein: CASSSGTGGPTEAFF.